The sequence of this T cell receptor (beta chain) was determined in a study of cytomegalovirus exposure and HLA in healthy donors. Study-wide results and limits: A subsequent analysis found that TCR clusters from the first cohort also tended to co-occur in the 120 or so validation repertoires, with about 95% of cluster scores above 0. Associated with cytomegalovirus, according to the listing, were fewer than 200 TCR beta chains. For cytomegalovirus status, the classifier reportedly gave diagnoses with high specificity and sensitivity.

CDR1 and CDR2 (germline): SQVTM, ANQGSEA. The CDR3 runs 12 residues. Trimming took 6 bases from V and 7 from J, leaving 16 bases between them. Worth noting for this clone: Its antigen is not identified.

The protocol was immunoSEQ multiplex PCR, while the TCRdb copy is restricted to in-frame clones and leaves out a portion. Of some 63,000 clones listed, more than 70% were seen once; the top ten hold 0.95% to 1.5%. The receptor was isolated from a woman under 30 in good health and CMV-seronegative. Sequenced: PBMCs. The chain carries TRBV29-1 and TRBJ2-7, with D possibly being TRBD1 (6 bases). CDR3 nucleotides: TGCAGCGTGCTGCGAGTGGGGGCGGAGCAGTACTTC. Translated, it gives CSVLRVGAEQYF.